These T cell receptor beta chains were read from a single sample in a study of OX40 agonist ivuxolimab in advanced cancers. This table comes from immunoSEQ multiplex PCR, and its TCRdb copy is limited to in-frame clones, with some not included. The table has some 84,000 clones, around 93% seen once. The specimen was CD4+ or CD8+ T cells sorted from blood, collected in a trial of the OX40 agonist ivuxolimab. These TCRs come from an adult with an advanced solid tumor such as melanoma, head and neck, liver or kidney cancer. Each CDR3 is given with its conserved first and last residue. Each record gives: V gene, J gene, CDR3 protein.

TRBV6-4	TRBJ1-5	CASKRGNQPQHF
TRBV7-6	TRBJ2-1	CASSLAGGTLAVNNEQFF
TRBV23-1	TRBJ2-1	CASTGRDSYNEQFF
TRBV15	TRBJ1-1	CATSRDLSGDPRVSAEAFF
TRBV5-1	TRBJ1-1	CASSLGTGATEAFF
TRBV7-2	TRBJ1-5	CASSLAIQEQPQHF
TRBV6-5	TRBJ2-5	CASSYTGGLETQYF
TRBV11-2	TRBJ1-5	CASSLGIDQPQHF
TRBV7-8	TRBJ2-2	CASSLLRGTAGELFF
TRBV19	TRBJ1-1	CASSIRGNLNTEAFF
TRBV6-1	TRBJ1-2	CASSETGAGGYTF
TRBV7-6	TRBJ1-2	CASSNGQGASYGYTF
TRBV7-9	TRBJ1-1	CASSPGGSTEAFF
TRBV19	TRBJ2-7	CASSPRDGYYEQYF
TRBV7-6	TRBJ2-7	CASSLATAGGEQYF
TRBV9	TRBJ1-1	CASSVVFTGGEAFF
TRBV27	TRBJ2-7	CASSFGGAHYEQYF
TRBV21-1	TRBJ1-2	CASSKEGDKAFLNYGYTF
TRBV5-4	TRBJ1-1	CASSFLLGNTEAFF
TRBV9	TRBJ2-1	CASSVAQGGNEQFF
TRBV7-9	TRBJ2-7	CASSRPGQFEEQYF
TRBV4-2	TRBJ2-1	CASSQDWEGNEQFF
TRBV6-1	TRBJ2-7	CASSEAPGFSYEQYF
TRBV9	TRBJ2-1	CASSERGLVLDEQFF
TRBV10-3	TRBJ2-7	CAISEETEPTYEQYF
TRBV5-8	TRBJ1-1	CASSYGTVTAEAFF
TRBV27	TRBJ2-3	CASSWGTSGGSAEDTQYF
TRBV9	TRBJ2-3	CASSADRGRPDTQYF
TRBV5-1	TRBJ2-1	CASFSGTSGGNEQFF
TRBV25-1	TRBJ2-5	CASSERGFQETQYF
TRBV6-1	TRBJ2-2	CASSPWGSGELFF
TRBV10-1	TRBJ2-1	CASSELAGDNEQFF
TRBV9	TRBJ2-1	CASSVAGGALYEQFF
TRBV6-1	TRBJ1-1	CASSEDSTHTEAFF
TRBV6-5	-	CASSSLVDVAGYEQYF
TRBV27	TRBJ2-5	CASSLLFPQETQYF
TRBV4-3	TRBJ2-2	CASSEARELAVNTGELFF
TRBV5-4	TRBJ2-2	CASSLVAGGGAGELFF
TRBV11-2	TRBJ2-7	CASSLGTYEQYF
TRBV4-2	TRBJ2-1	CASSHGLANEQFF
TRBV28	TRBJ2-7	CASTRQGGYEQYF
TRBV7-8	TRBJ2-7	CASSLEVGELGYEQYF
TRBV27	TRBJ2-7	CATPARFDISYEQYF
TRBV10-1	TRBJ1-1	CASSGAPQGGEAFF
TRBV27	TRBJ2-1	CASSLLAGGGDEQFF